The clone carrying this T cell receptor (beta chain) is judged medium-sized. The antigen is undetermined. Single viable CD3+CD4+CD8-CD45RO+ cells were sorted as the memory CD4+ T cells. Total CD4+ T cells were enriched by CD4 positive selection. The data were obtained in a study of memory CD4+ T cells and cytomegalovirus serostatus. Overall study context: Donors were healthy Belgian adults, about ten CMV seropositive and some 24 seronegative.

Study-wide points: CD4+ memory repertoires contained about two fifths of the 164 reported CMV TCRbeta sequences.

Per the original data handling: Out-of-frame sequences were removed, leaving some 2 million distinct TCRbeta sequences. Only in-frame clones appear in the TCRdb table, and some are missing; sequencing was by immunoSEQ multiplex PCR. V and J calls and clone size are as listed in that table; D and trimming were resolved from the DNA. The profile shows roughly 42,000 clones, around 72% of them singletons. CDR3 length equals 16 residues. Trimming pared 10 bases from V and 4 bases from J, leaving 22 bases between. Germline V gene lookup returns CDR1 SNHLY and CDR2 FYNNEI. The chain joins TRBV2 to TRBJ1-4; a weak D match, TRBD1 (5 bases). The specimen sequenced was memory CD4+ T cells from blood. This clonotype was obtained from an adult in good health and CMV-seronegative. The CDR3 protein is CAIRTQSSALNEKLFF. The CDR3 coding sequence is TGTGCCATCAGGACACAGTCATCGGCACTTAATGAAAAACTGTTTTTT.